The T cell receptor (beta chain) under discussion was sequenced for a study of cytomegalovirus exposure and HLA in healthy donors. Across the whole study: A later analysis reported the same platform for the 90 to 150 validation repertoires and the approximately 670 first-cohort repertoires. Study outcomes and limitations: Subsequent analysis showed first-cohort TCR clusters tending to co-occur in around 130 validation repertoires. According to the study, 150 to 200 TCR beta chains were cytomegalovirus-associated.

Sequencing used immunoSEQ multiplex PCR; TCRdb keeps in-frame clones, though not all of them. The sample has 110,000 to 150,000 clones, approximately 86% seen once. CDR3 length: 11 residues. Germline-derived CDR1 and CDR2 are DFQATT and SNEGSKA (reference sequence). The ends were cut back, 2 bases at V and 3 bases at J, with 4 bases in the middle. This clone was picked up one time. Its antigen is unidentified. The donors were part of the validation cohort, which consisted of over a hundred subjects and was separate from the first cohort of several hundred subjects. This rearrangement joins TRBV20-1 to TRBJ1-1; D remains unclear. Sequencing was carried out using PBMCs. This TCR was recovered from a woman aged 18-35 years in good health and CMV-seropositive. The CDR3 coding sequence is TGCAGTGCTAGATATTACACTGAAGCTTTCTTT. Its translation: CSARYYTEAFF.